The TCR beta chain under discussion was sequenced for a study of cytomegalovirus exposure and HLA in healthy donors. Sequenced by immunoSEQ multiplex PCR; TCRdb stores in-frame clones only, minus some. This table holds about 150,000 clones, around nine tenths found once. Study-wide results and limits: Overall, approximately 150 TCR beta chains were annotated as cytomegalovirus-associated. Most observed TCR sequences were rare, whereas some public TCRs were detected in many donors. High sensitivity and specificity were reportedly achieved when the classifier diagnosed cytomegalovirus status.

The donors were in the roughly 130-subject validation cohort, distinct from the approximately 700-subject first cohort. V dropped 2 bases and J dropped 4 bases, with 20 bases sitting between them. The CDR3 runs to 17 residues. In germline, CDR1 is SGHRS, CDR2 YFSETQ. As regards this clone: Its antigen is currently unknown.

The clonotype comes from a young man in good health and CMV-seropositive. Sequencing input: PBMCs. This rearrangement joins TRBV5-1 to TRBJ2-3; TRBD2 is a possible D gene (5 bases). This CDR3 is CASSFAGLQPGADTQYF. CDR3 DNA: TGCGCCAGCAGCTTTGCCGGACTCCAGCCGGGTGCAGATACGCAGTATTTT.